This TCR beta chain came from a study of vaccination effects on CD4 cells after COVID-19. The wider study: At 16 days and at one week before vaccination, samples were given by two convalescent patients.

Only in-frame clones appear in the TCRdb table, and some are missing; sequencing was by immunoSEQ multiplex PCR. Of around 49,000 clones listed, about three quarters are singletons. Details on this clone: The antigen is undetermined.

Expansion of antigen-specific CD4+ T cells with viral peptide pools was carried out by the ViraFEST assay before sequencing. Investigators separated out CD4+ T cells once around nine days of culture had passed. According to PCR results, the person was infected with SARS-CoV-2 between March and December 2020. V lost 2 bases and J 0 bases, leaving 8 bases between the germline ends. The germline gives CDR1 SGHNT, CDR2 YENEEA. This CDR3 comprises 15 residues. General observations from the study: Clones of infection and vaccine origin contracted markedly late after vaccination. Convalescents' spike-reactive clones after vaccination were mainly made up of new clones that the vaccine induced.

This receptor was obtained from a human donor who had a prior SARS-CoV-2 infection. The chain joins TRBV11-3 to TRBJ1-3, with no clear D. This specimen was CD4+ T cells from PBMCs cultured with a peptide pool, taken before COVID-19 vaccination. Written as DNA, the CDR3 is TGTGCCAGCAGCTTATCCGGGAACTCTGGAAACACCATATATTTT. It codes for CASSLSGNSGNTIYF.